What follows is one TCR beta chain and its context. What it binds is unknown. This sample was included in a study of T cell responses to AZD1222 COVID-19 vaccine. Study observations and caveats: After two AZD1222 doses, spike-specific TCR breadth and depth rose versus day 0. White British people made up most donors, females outnumbered males, and clonal diversity was possibly underestimated. Only 5 to 7 AZD1222 recipients were seropositive at baseline. Every sample of the repertoires postdated the peak T cell response.

Germline V gene sequence: CDR1 LNHDA, CDR2 SQIVND (reference sequence). This CDR3 spans 15 amino acids. Trimming stripped 8 bases from V and 7 bases from J, with 20 bases between. The protocol was immunoSEQ multiplex PCR, while the TCRdb copy is restricted to in-frame clones and leaves out a portion. The table lists some 150,000 clones, about 82% of them singletons. The chain couples TRBV19 to TRBJ2-2; either TRBD1 or TRBD2 may supply D (6 bases each). This material consisted of peripheral blood, taken 28 days after the second dose of the MenACWY control vaccine. The TCR comes from an adult who received the MenACWY meningococcal vaccine as a control. CDR3 nucleotide sequence: TGTGCCAGTCGAGTCTCGGGGGCTCAAGGCGGGGAGCTGTTTTTT. Translating gives CASRVSGAQGGELFF.